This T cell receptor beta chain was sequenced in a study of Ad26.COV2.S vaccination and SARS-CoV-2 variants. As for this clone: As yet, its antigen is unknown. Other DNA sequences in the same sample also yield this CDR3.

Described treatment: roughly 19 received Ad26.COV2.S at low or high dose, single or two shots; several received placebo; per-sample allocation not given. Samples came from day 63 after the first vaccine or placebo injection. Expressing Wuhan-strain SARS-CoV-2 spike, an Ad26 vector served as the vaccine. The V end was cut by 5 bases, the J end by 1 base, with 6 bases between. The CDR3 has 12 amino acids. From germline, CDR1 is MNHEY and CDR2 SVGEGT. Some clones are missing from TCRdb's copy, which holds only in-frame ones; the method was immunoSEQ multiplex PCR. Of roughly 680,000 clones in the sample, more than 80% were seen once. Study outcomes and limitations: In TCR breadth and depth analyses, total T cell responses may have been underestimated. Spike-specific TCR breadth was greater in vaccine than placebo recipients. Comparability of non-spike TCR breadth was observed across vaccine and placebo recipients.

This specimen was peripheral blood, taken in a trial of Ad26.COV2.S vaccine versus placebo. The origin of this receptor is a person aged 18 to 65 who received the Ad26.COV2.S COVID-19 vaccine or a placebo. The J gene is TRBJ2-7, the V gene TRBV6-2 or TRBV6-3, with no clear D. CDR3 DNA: TGTGCCAGCAGTGCCCGGTCCTACGAGCAGTACTTC. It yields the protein CASSARSYEQYF.